This section outlines one T cell receptor beta chain sequence together with its context. What it binds is unknown. Measured with immunoSEQ multiplex PCR; TCRdb has only the in-frame clones, and not every one. The sample carries some 800,000 clones, about 92% recorded once. Germline-derived CDR1 and CDR2 are SQVTM and ANQGSEA. This CDR3 is 11 amino acids long. The V end lost 6 bases, the J end lost 4 bases, and 9 bases lay between the germline ends. CD45RO-negative, CCR7-positively selected cells formed the naive CD8 fraction, excluding terminally differentiated effector memory CD45RA+ cells. The data were taken from a study of shared clonotypes between healthy human individuals. General study findings and limits: Across subsets, estimated richness was generally greater for naive than for memory populations.

The V and J genes are TRBV29-1 and TRBJ1-1; the D is unclear. This TCR was recovered from a young man in good health. The source material was naive CD8+ T cells sorted from blood. In nucleotides, the CDR3 is TGCAGCGTACTAAGGCGCACTGAAGCTTTCTTT. Protein product: CSVLRRTEAFF.